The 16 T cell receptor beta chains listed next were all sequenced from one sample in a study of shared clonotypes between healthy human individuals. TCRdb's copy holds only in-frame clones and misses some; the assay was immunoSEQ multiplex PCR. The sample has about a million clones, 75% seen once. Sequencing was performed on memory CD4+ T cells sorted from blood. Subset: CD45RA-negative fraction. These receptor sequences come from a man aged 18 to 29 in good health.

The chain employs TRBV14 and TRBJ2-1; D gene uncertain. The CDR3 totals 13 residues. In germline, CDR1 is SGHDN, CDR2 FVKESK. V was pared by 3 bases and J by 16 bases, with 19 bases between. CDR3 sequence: CASSHPPTVGFFF. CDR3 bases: TGTGCCAGCAGCCATCCGCCGACGGTCGGATTCTTCTTC.

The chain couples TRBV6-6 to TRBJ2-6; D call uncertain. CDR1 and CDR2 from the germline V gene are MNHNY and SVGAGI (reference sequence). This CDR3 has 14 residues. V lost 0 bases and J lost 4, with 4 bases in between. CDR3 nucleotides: TGTGCCAGCAGTTACTCGAGGGGGGCCAACGTCCTGACTTTC. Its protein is CASSYSRGANVLTF.

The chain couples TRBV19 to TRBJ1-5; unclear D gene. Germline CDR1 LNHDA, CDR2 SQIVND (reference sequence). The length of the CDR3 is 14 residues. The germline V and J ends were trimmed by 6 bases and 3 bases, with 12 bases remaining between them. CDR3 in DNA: TGTGCCAGTAGGGATCAAGGGTTCAATCAGCCCCAGCATTTT. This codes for CASRDQGFNQPQHF.

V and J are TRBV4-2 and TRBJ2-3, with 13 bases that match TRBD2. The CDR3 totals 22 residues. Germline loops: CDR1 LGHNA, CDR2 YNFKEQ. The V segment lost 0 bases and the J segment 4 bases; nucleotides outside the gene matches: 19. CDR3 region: CASSQDWGLAGLYRRGADTQYF. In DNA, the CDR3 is TGTGCCAGCAGCCAAGATTGGGGACTAGCGGGGCTATACCGCAGGGGCGCAGATACGCAGTATTTT.

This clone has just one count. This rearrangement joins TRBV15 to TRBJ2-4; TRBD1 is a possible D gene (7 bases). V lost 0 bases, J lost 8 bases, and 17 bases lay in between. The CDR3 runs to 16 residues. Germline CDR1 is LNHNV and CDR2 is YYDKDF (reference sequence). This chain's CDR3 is CATSRELTGAGYIQYF. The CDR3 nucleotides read TGTGCCACCAGCAGAGAGTTAACAGGGGCGGGATACATTCAGTACTTC.

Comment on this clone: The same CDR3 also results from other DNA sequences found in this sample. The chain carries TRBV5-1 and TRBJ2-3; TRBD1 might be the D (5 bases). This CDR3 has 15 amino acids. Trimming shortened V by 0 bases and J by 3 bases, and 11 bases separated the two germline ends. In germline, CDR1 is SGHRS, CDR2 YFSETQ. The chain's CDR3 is CASSLEGKGTDTQYF. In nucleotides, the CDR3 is TGCGCCAGCAGCTTGGAGGGGAAAGGTACAGATACGCAGTATTTT.

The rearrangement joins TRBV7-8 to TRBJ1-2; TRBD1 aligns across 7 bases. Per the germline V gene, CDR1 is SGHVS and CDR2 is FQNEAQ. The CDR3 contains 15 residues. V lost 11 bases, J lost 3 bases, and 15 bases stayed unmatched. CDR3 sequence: CAYLSEGATYYGYTF. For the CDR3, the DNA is TGTGCCTACCTATCGGAGGGGGCAACATACTATGGCTACACCTTC.

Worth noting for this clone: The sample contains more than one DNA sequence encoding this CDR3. CDR3 region: CASSSGVETQYF. The CDR3 nucleotides are TGTGCCAGCAGTTCAGGGGTCGAGACCCAGTACTTC. The chain has TRBV28 and TRBJ2-5, with a weak D call TRBD1 (6 bases). The CDR3 loop spans 12 amino acids. Trimming stripped 4 bases from V and 5 bases from J, with 8 bases between. CDR1 and CDR2 (germline): MDHEN, SYDVKM.

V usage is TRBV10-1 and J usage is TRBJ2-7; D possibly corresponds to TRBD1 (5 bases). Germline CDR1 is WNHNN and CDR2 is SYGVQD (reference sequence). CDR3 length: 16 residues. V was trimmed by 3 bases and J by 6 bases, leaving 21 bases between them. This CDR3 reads CASSENTGQGRSEQYF. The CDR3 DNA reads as TGCGCCAGCAGTGAAAACACTGGGCAGGGAAGATCCGAGCAGTACTTC.

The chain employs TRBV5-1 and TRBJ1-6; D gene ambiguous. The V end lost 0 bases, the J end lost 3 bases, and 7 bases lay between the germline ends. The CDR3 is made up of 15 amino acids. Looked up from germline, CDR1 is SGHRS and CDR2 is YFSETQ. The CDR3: CASSLGHGYNSPLHF. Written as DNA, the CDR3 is TGCGCCAGCAGCTTGGGGCACGGCTATAATTCACCCCTCCACTTT.

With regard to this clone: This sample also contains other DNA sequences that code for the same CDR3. CDR3 in DNA: TGTGCCAGTAGTACATTTAATAGCAATCAGCCCCAGCATTTT. It yields the protein CASSTFNSNQPQHF. The gene calls are TRBV19 and TRBJ1-5; D not resolved. The CDR3 spans 14 residues. The V end was cut by 4 bases, the J end by 0 bases, with 7 bases between. Germline CDR1 LNHDA, CDR2 SQIVND (reference sequence).

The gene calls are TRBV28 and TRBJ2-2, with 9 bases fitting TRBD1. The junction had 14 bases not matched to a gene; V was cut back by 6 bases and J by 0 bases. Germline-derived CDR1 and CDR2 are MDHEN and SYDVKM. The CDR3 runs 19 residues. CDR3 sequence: CASRSTGGTVFSNTGELFF. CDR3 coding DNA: TGTGCCAGCAGGTCGACAGGGGGGACGGTTTTTTCGAACACCGGGGAGCTGTTTTTT.

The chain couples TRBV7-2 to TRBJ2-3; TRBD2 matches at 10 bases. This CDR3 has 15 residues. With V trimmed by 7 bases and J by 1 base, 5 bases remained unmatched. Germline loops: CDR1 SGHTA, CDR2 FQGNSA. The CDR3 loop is CASKLAGVGTDTQYF. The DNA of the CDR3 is TGTGCCAGCAAGCTAGCGGGAGTGGGCACAGATACGCAGTATTTT.

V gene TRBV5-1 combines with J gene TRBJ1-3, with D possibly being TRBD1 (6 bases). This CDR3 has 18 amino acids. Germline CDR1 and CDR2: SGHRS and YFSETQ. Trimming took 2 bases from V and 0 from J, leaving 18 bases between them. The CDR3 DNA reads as TGCGCCAGCAGCTTTGTGGACAGCCCCTTAATCTCTGGAAACACCATATATTTT. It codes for CASSFVDSPLISGNTIYF.

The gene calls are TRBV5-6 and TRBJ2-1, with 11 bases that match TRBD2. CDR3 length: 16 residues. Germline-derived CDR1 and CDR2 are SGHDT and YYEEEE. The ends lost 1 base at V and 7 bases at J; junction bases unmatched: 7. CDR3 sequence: CASSLRTTSGANEQFF. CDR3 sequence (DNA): TGTGCCAGCAGCTTGAGAACGACTAGCGGGGCGAATGAGCAGTTCTTC.

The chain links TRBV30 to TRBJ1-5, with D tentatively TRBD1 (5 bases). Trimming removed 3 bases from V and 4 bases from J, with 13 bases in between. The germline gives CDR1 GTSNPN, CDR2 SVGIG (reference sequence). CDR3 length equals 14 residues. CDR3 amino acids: CAWRQGVRNQPQHF. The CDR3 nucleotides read TGTGCCTGGAGGCAGGGAGTTCGGAATCAGCCCCAGCATTTT.